This T cell receptor (beta chain) was identified during a study of cytomegalovirus exposure and HLA in healthy donors. In the PCR, 60 Vbeta and 13 Jbeta primers were used. This table comes from immunoSEQ multiplex PCR, and its TCRdb copy is limited to in-frame clones, with some not included. The profile shows around 200,000 clones, approximately 70% of them singletons. On this clone: Antigen: not known.

Germline values: CDR1 WSHSY, CDR2 SAAADI. The CDR3 has 12 amino acids. V was cut by 6 bases and J by 3 bases, with 6 bases left in between. The study, taken as a whole, reports: As was reported, the classifier diagnosed cytomegalovirus status with high specificity and sensitivity. Later work showed greater clonal expansion in HLA-associated TCR beta chains than in equally common others. The authors considered a cluster of highly shared sequence variants likely to be a sequencing artifact. Being indistinguishable, some V segments were excluded, TRBV6-2 and TRBV6-3 among them.

The sequencing sample was made of PBMCs. The sequence was obtained from a man aged 35 to 55 in good health and CMV-seropositive. The chain couples TRBV10-2 to TRBJ1-5; D gene unclear. CDR3 residues: CASSSVNQPQHF. CDR3 DNA: TGCGCCAGCAGCTCGGTCAATCAGCCCCAGCATTTT.